These 20 T cell receptor beta chains were sequenced from one sample in a study of shared clonotypes between healthy human individuals. Measured with immunoSEQ multiplex PCR; TCRdb has only the in-frame clones, and not every one. Of some 2.1 million clones listed, around 96% are singletons. CD8 cells regarded as naive lacked CD45RO, were positively chosen for CCR7, and omitted terminally differentiated effector memory CD45RA+ cells. The sequencing sample was made of naive CD8+ T cells sorted from blood. The source of these receptors is a man between 18 and 29 years old in good health.

Points on this clone: The same CDR3 can be traced to other DNA sequences in this sample. The rearrangement joins TRBV28 to TRBJ2-7; D may be TRBD2 (5 bases). Trimming took off 4 bases at V and 0 bases at J, with 7 bases between the two ends. CDR1 and CDR2 from the germline V gene are MDHEN and SYDVKM. This CDR3 contains 13 residues. The CDR3 region is CASSSRDSYEQYF. Here the CDR3 DNA reads TGTGCCAGCAGTTCCCGGGACTCCTACGAGCAGTACTTC.

In regard to this clone: This same CDR3 is encoded by further DNA sequences in the sample. The rearrangement links TRBV4-3 to TRBJ2-5; D might be TRBD1 (6 bases). Germline values: CDR1 LGHNA, CDR2 YSLEER. V lost 0 bases to trimming and J lost 2 bases, with 10 bases between them. The CDR3 spans 15 residues. As DNA, the CDR3 is TGCGCCAGCAGCCAAGATTCCGGACAGCAAGAGACCCAGTACTTC. Protein: CASSQDSGQQETQYF.

Concerning this clone: The sample has other DNA sequences that encode this CDR3 too. The chain recombines TRBV28 with TRBJ2-7; maybe TRBD2 (6 bases). Looked up from germline, CDR1 is MDHEN and CDR2 is SYDVKM. Trimming pared 2 bases from V and 1 base from J, leaving 6 bases between. The CDR3 runs to 13 residues. For the CDR3, the DNA is TGTGCCAGCAGTTTAGCGGGGTCCTACGAGCAGTACTTC. It is translated as CASSLAGSYEQYF.

The V call is TRBV7-9, the J call TRBJ1-1; 8 bases are shared with TRBD1. Germline CDR1 reads SEHNR; CDR2 reads FQNEAQ (reference sequence). The CDR3 is 12 amino acids. With 3 bases clipped from V and 8 bases from J, the junction kept 2 bases outside the gene matches. The CDR3 DNA reads as TGTGCCAGCAGCTTGCAGGGGGCCGAAGCTTTCTTT. This gives the protein CASSLQGAEAFF.

To note about this clone: The sample has other DNA sequences that encode this CDR3 too. The V and J genes are TRBV27 and TRBJ1-1, with 8 bases aligning to TRBD1. CDR1 is MNHEY and CDR2 is SMNVEV in the germline V gene (reference sequence). The CDR3 extends over 13 amino acids. With V trimmed by 8 bases and J by 1 base, 3 bases remained unmatched. The DNA for the CDR3 is TGTGCCAGCCGAGGACAGGGGAACACTGAAGCTTTCTTT. Its translation: CASRGQGNTEAFF.

The genes are TRBV6-6 and TRBJ1-5; unclear D gene. Germline loops: CDR1 MNHNY, CDR2 SVGAGI (reference sequence). CDR3 length equals 16 residues. Trimming took off 4 bases at V and 4 bases at J, with 17 bases between the two ends. CDR3 sequence (DNA): TGTGCCAGCAGTTTCGACACCGGGTTTGGGAATCAGCCCCAGCATTTT. It yields the protein CASSFDTGFGNQPQHF.

This chain uses TRBV6-5 with TRBJ2-1; possible D gene TRBD2, 5 bases. The CDR3 runs 15 residues. The germline gives CDR1 MNHEY, CDR2 SVGAGI. V dropped 0 bases and J dropped 3 bases, with 9 bases sitting between them. For the CDR3, the DNA is TGTGCCAGCAGTTACTCACCGGGAAACTACAATGAGCAGTTCTTC. The encoded protein is CASSYSPGNYNEQFF.

The chain employs TRBV2 and TRBJ2-1; D might be TRBD1 (6 bases). The V end was cut by 10 bases, the J end by 7 bases, with 17 bases between. The germline V gene has CDR1 SNHLY and CDR2 FYNNEI. The CDR3 is 13 amino acids. The CDR3 here is CAKESGGKNEQFF. The CDR3 DNA sequence: TGTGCCAAGGAGTCTGGGGGCAAGAATGAGCAGTTCTTC.

The chain combines TRBV7-9 with TRBJ1-1, with D perhaps TRBD1 (5 bases). Germline V gene lookup returns CDR1 SEHNR and CDR2 FQNEAQ (reference sequence). CDR3 length: 14 amino acids. Trimming removed 4 bases at V and 4 bases at J, with 13 bases between. The CDR3 DNA sequence: TGTGCCAGCAGCTATGACAGTTTGGCCACTGAAGCTTTCTTT. Translation gives CASSYDSLATEAFF.

The chain combines TRBV28 with TRBJ2-5; D call uncertain. The CDR3 has 14 amino acids. Germline-derived CDR1 and CDR2 are MDHEN and SYDVKM. V lost 3 bases to trimming and J lost 5 bases, with 13 bases between them. This chain's CDR3 is CASSFVLTGETQYF. CDR3 sequence (DNA): TGTGCCAGCAGTTTTGTCCTCACGGGCGAGACCCAGTACTTC.

The rearrangement joins TRBV4-1 to TRBJ1-6; no definite D call. CDR1 and CDR2 from the germline V gene are MGHRA and YSYEKL. The CDR3 sequence is 17 residues long. The V end was cut by 0 bases, the J end by 0 bases, with 9 bases between. The chain's CDR3 is CASSQDAVSSYNSPLHF. CDR3 nucleotides: TGCGCCAGCAGCCAAGATGCGGTGAGCTCCTATAATTCACCCCTCCACTTT.

This clone has only one observation. The V call is TRBV7-2, the J call TRBJ1-2, with 7 bases lining up with TRBD1. The CDR3 spans 14 residues. V lost 5 bases to trimming and J lost 12 bases; unmatched junction nucleotides: 15. Per germline, CDR1 SGHTA and CDR2 FQGNSA. CDR3 bases: TGTGCCAGCAGCCAACCAACAGGGGCGGGATGGGACACCTTC. It translates to CASSQPTGAGWDTF.

This clone was detected once. The chain combines TRBV4-3 with TRBJ2-3, with 13 bases that match TRBD2. The CDR3 has 17 amino acids. V gave up 0 bases and J gave up 5 bases; unmatched junction bases: 5. CDR1 and CDR2 (germline): LGHNA, YSLEER. CDR3 protein: CASSQEGLAGEEDTQYF. The CDR3 DNA is TGCGCCAGCAGCCAAGAAGGACTAGCGGGAGAGGAAGATACGCAGTATTTT.

The chain recombines TRBV5-8 with TRBJ1-3; no clear D. Germline CDR1 is SGHTS and CDR2 is YDEGEE. Between the trimmed V and J ends, which lost 2 bases and 4 bases, there was a span of 19 bases. The CDR3 totals 17 residues. The CDR3 is CASSFDDWGTAGNTIYF. As DNA, the CDR3 is TGTGCCAGCAGCTTCGATGACTGGGGTACGGCGGGAAACACCATATATTTT.

V usage is TRBV7-2 and J usage is TRBJ2-2; D is uncertain. CDR3 length equals 15 residues. Trimming shortened V by 0 bases and J by 4 bases, and 9 bases separated the two germline ends. Per the germline V gene, CDR1 is SGHTA and CDR2 is FQGNSA. The chain's CDR3 is CASSLAVTGTGELFF. The CDR3 nucleotides read TGTGCCAGCAGCTTAGCAGTGACGGGCACCGGGGAGCTGTTTTTT.

This chain joins TRBV7-9 and TRBJ2-1, with D tentatively TRBD2 (5 bases). V was cut by 1 base and J by 10 bases, with 20 bases left in between. Per germline, CDR1 SEHNR and CDR2 FQNEAQ (reference sequence). The CDR3 totals 16 residues. CDR3 loop: CASSLEVGVIVLEQFF. The CDR3, as DNA: TGTGCCAGCAGCTTAGAGGTGGGAGTGATTGTTTTAGAGCAGTTCTTC.

This clone occurred once. The V gene is TRBV28, the J gene TRBJ2-5; perhaps TRBD2 as D (6 bases). V lost 4 bases, J lost 0 bases, and 9 bases lay in between. Germline V lookup: CDR1 MDHEN, CDR2 SYDVKM. The CDR3 is 14 residues long. The CDR3 protein is CASSSLAYQETQYF. The CDR3 DNA sequence: TGTGCCAGCAGTTCTCTAGCGTACCAAGAGACCCAGTACTTC.

This sequence joins TRBV5-6 and TRBJ1-3; D is perhaps TRBD1 (5 bases). CDR1 SGHDT and CDR2 YYEEEE come from the germline V gene. The V end was cut by 0 bases, the J end by 0 bases, with 10 bases between. The CDR3 runs to 16 residues. DNA for the CDR3: TGTGCCAGCAGCTTGGCTGGGGGAATCTCTGGAAACACCATATATTTT. Residues: CASSLAGGISGNTIYF.

The chain uses TRBV25-1 and TRBJ1-1; no firm D call. The ends were cut back, 5 bases at V and 7 bases at J, with 17 bases in the middle. The V gene's germline CDR1 is MGHDK and CDR2 SYGVNS. CDR3 size: 14 residues. CDR3 nucleotide sequence: TGTGCCAGCAGTTTGAACTCGCCACTTATTGAAGCTTTCTTT. This encodes CASSLNSPLIEAFF.

The rearrangement links TRBV7-9 to TRBJ2-1; the D is unclear. Germline CDR1 is SEHNR and CDR2 is FQNEAQ (reference sequence). The CDR3 is 15 amino acids. V shed 8 bases and J shed 1 base, with 15 bases lying between them. The chain's CDR3 is CASATPKLSYNEQFF. In DNA, the CDR3 is TGTGCCAGCGCGACTCCAAAACTATCCTACAATGAGCAGTTCTTC.